The following is a TCR beta chain sequence with its context. Its antigen is currently unknown. The CDR3 spans 13 residues. Germline V gene data show CDR1 as SGHNT and CDR2 as YYREEE (reference sequence). The V gene lost 0 bases and the J gene lost 10 bases, with 11 bases spanning the gap. These data originate in a study of cytomegalovirus exposure and HLA in healthy donors. 60 Vbeta and 13 Jbeta primers were used in PCR. The assay was immunoSEQ multiplex PCR, and TCRdb's table has in-frame clones only and misses some. Here the sample spans fewer than 200,000 clones, about 80% being singletons. Study results and caveats: The investigators catalogued 150 or so TCR beta chains as cytomegalovirus-associated. Among TCR beta chains of equal frequency, HLA-associated ones were more clonally expanded in a later analysis. Available immune exposure information was restricted to CMV serostatus only.

The chain uses TRBV5-4 and TRBJ2-1; D remains unclear. The sequencing input was PBMCs. This sequence originates from a woman under 40 in good health and CMV-seronegative. The CDR3 reads CASSLGLGDEQFF. The DNA of the CDR3 is TGTGCCAGCAGCTTGGGTCTAGGAGACGAGCAGTTCTTC. The full variable domain, its missing parts supplied by reference TRBV5-4 and TRBJ2-1, is ETGVTQSPTHLIKTRGQQVTLRCSSQSGHNTVSWYQQALGQGPQFIFQYYREEENGRGNFPPRFSGLQFPNYSSELNVNALELDDSALYLCASSLGLGDEQFFGPGTRLTVL.